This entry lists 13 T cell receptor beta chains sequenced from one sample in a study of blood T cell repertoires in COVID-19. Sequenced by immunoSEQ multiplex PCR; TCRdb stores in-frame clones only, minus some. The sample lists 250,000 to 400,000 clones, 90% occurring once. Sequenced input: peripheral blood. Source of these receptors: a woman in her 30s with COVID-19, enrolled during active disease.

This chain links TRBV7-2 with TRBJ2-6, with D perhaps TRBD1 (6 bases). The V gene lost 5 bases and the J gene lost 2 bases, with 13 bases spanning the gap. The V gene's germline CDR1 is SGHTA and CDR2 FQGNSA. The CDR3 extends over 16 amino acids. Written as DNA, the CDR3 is TGTGCCAGCAGCCTACAGGGCCTCACTGGGGCCAACGTCCTGACTTTC. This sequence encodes CASSLQGLTGANVLTF.

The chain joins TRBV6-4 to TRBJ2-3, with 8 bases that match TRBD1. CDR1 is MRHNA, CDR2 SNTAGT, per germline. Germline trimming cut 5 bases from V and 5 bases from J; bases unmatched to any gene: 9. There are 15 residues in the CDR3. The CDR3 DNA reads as TGTGCCAGCAGTCCTGAGTTTACAGGGGGAGATACGCAGTATTTT. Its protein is CASSPEFTGGDTQYF.

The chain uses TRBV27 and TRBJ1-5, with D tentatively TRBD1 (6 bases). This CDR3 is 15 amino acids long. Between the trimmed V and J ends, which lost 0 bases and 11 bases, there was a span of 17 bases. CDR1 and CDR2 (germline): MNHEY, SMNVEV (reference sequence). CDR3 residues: CASSLSGGAGGTQHF. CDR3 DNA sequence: TGTGCCAGCAGTTTATCTGGGGGGGCCGGTGGGACCCAGCATTTT.

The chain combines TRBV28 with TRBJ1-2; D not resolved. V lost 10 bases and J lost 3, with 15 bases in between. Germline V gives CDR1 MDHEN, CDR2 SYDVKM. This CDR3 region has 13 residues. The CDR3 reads CATIPLADYGYTF. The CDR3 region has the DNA TGTGCCACCATACCTCTAGCGGACTATGGCTACACCTTC.

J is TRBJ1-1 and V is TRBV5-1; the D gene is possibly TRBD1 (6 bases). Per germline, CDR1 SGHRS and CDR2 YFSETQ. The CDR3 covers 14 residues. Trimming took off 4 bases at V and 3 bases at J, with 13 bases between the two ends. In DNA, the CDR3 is TGCGCCAGCAGCATACAGGGTACCGACACTGAAGCTTTCTTT. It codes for CASSIQGTDTEAFF.

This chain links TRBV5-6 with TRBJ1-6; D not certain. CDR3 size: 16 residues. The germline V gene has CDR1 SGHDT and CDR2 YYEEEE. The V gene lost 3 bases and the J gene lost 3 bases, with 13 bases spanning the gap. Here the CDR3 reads CASSYQSDHYNSPLHF. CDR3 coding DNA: TGTGCCAGCAGCTACCAATCAGATCACTATAATTCACCCCTCCACTTT.

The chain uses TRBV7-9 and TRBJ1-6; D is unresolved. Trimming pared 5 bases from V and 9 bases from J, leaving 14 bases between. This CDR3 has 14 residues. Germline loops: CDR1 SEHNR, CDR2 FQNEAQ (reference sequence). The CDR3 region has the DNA TGTGCCAGCAGCCCGCGGGGTTCAGGTTCACCCCTCCACTTT. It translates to CASSPRGSGSPLHF. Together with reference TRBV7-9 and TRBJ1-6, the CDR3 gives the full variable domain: DTGVSQNPRHKITKRGQNVTFRCDPISEHNRLYWYRQTLGQGPEFLTYFQNEAQLEKSRLLSDRFSAERPKGSFSTLEIQRTEQGDSAMYLCASSPRGSGSPLHFGNGTRLTVT.

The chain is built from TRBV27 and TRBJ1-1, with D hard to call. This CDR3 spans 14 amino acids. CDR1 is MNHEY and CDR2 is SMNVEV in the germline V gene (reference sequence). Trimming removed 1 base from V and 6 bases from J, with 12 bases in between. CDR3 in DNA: TGTGCCAGCAGTTTATTCGAGGGAAGATCTGAAGCTTTCTTT. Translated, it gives CASSLFEGRSEAFF.

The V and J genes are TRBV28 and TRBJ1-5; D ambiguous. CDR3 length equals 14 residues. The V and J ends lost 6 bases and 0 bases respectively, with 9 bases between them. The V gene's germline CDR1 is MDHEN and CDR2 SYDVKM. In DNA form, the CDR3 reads TGTGCCAGCAGCCGGGAACTTAGCAATCAGCCCCAGCATTTT. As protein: CASSRELSNQPQHF.

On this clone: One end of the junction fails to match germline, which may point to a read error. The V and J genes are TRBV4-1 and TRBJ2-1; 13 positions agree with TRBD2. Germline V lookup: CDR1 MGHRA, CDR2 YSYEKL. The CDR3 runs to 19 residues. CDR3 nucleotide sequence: TGCGCCAGCAGCCAACCGGGACTAGCGGGGAGGACCTCCAACAATGAGCAGTTCTTC. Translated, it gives CASSQPGLAGRTSNNEQFF.

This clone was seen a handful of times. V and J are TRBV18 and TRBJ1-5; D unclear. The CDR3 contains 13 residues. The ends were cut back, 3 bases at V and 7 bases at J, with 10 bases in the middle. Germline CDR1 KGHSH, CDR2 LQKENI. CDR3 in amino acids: CASSPQPGQPQHF. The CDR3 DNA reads TGTGCCAGCTCACCCCAACCGGGGCAGCCCCAGCATTTT.

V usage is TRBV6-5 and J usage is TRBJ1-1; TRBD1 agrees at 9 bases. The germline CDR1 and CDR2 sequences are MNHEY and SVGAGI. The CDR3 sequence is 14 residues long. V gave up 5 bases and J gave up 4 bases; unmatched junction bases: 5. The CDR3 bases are TGTGCCAGCAGTCCCGGGACAGGGTCCACTGAAGCTTTCTTT. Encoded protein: CASSPGTGSTEAFF.

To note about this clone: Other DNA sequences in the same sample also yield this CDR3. CDR3 sequence: CASSSGTGNEKLFF. CDR3 nucleotides: TGCGCCAGCAGCTCCGGGACAGGGAATGAAAAACTGTTTTTT. The chain is built from TRBV5-1 and TRBJ1-4, with 9 bases identical to TRBD1. Per germline, CDR1 SGHRS and CDR2 YFSETQ. Germline trimming cut 3 bases from V and 5 bases from J; bases unmatched to any gene: 2. The CDR3 has 14 residues. Looking up the rest from reference TRBV5-1 and TRBJ1-4 gives the full variable domain: KAGVTQTPRYLIKTRGQQVTLSCSPISGHRSVSWYQQTPGQGLQFLFEYFSETQRNKGNFPGRFSGRQFSNSRSEMNVSTLELGDSALYLCASSSGTGNEKLFFGSGTQLSVL.